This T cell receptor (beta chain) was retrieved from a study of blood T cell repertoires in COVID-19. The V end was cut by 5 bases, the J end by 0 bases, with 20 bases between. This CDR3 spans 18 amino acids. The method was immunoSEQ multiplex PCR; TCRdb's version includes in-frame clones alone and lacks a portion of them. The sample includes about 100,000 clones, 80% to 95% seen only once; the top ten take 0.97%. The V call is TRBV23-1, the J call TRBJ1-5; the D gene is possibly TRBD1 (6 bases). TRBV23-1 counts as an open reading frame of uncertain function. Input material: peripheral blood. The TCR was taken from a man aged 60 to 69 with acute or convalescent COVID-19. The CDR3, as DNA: TGCGCCAGCAGTGAAGGGGGGGAGAGGGTCTATAGCAATCAGCCCCAGCATTTT. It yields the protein CASSEGGERVYSNQPQHF.